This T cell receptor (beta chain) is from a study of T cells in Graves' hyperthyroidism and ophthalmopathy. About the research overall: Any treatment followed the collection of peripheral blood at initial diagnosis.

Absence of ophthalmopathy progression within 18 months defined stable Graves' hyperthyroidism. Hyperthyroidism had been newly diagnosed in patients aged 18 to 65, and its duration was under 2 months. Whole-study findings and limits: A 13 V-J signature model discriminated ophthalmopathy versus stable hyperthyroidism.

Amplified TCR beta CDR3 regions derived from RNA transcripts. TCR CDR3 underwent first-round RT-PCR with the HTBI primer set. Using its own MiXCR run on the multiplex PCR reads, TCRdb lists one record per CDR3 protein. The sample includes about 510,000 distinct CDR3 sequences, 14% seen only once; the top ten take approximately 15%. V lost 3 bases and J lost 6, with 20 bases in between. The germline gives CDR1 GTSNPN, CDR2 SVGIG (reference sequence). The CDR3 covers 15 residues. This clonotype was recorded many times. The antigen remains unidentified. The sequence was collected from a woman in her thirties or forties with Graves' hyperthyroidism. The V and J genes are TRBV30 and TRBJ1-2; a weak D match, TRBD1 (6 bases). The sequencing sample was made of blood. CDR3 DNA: TGTGCCTGGAGGTGGTCCAGGACAGACAGAGATGGCTACACCTTC. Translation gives CAWRWSRTDRDGYTF.